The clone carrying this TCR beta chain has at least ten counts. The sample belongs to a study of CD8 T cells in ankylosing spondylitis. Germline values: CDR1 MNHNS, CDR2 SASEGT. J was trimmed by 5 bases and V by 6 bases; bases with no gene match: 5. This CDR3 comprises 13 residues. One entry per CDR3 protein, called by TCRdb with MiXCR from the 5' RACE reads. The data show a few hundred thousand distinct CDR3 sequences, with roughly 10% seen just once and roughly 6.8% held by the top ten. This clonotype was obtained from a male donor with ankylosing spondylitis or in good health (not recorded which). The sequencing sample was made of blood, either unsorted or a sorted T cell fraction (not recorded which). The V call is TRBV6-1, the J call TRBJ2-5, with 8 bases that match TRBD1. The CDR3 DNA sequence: TGTGCCAGCAGACTTACAGGGGGTGAGACCCAGTACTTC. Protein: CASRLTGGETQYF.